Following are 24 T cell receptor beta chains from one sample sequenced in a study of response to subunit inactivated influenza vaccine. TCRdb re-analysed the RT-PCR reads in MiXCR, keeping a single row per CDR3 protein. The table shows over 150,000 distinct CDR3 sequences, with around 10% occurring only once. The sequenced sample was CD8+ T cells sorted from PBMCs, obtained about 23 months after vaccination. Receptor source: a man aged 45 to 75 who received an inactivated influenza vaccine.

This clonotype was counted between two and nine times. J is TRBJ2-7 and V is TRBV9, with D perhaps being TRBD1 or TRBD2 (5 bases each). Between the trimmed V and J ends, which lost 4 bases and 0 bases, there was a span of 17 bases. Germline V gives CDR1 SGDLS, CDR2 YYNGEE. The CDR3 consists of 16 residues. For the CDR3, the DNA is TGTGCCAGCAGCTTAAGTCGGGGCGCCAGCTCCTACGAGCAGTACTTC. Protein product: CASSLSRGASSYEQYF.

This chain joins TRBV7-2 and TRBJ2-3, with a possible D match to TRBD2 (7 bases). V was trimmed by 6 bases and J by 4 bases, leaving 14 bases between them. This CDR3 has 14 residues. Germline lookup yields CDR1 SGHTA and CDR2 FQGNSA. The CDR3: CASRGGPDADTQYF. The CDR3 region has the DNA TGTGCCAGCAGGGGGGGGCCCGACGCAGATACGCAGTATTTT.

The chain employs TRBV24-1 and TRBJ2-5; D perhaps matches TRBD1 (7 bases). CDR3 length equals 16 residues. The V end was cut by 3 bases, the J end by 4 bases, with 17 bases between. In germline, CDR1 is KGHDR, CDR2 SFDVKD. The CDR3 reads CATSDRDRVGGETQYF. The CDR3 DNA reads TGTGCCACCAGTGATCGAGACAGGGTCGGGGGAGAGACCCAGTACTTC.

The chain links TRBV28 to TRBJ2-7; 14 bases are a match to TRBD2. The CDR3 has 14 amino acids. With 5 bases clipped from V and 6 bases from J, the junction kept 3 bases outside the gene matches. Per the germline V gene, CDR1 is MDHEN and CDR2 is SYDVKM. The CDR3 reads CASSGTSGSSEQYF. CDR3 nucleotides: TGTGCCAGCAGTGGGACTAGCGGGAGTAGCGAGCAGTACTTC.

The chain combines TRBV12-3 or TRBV12-4 with TRBJ2-7, with TRBD2 matching over 10 bases. The CDR3 consists of 13 residues. Trimming cost V 11 bases and J 5 bases; bases outside gene matches: 9. Here the CDR3 DNA reads TGTGCCGTGAGCGGGGGGGCCTTCCACGAGCAGTACTTC. This codes for CAVSGGAFHEQYF.

This chain joins TRBV7-2 and TRBJ1-1; the D is unclear. This CDR3 region has 13 residues. CDR1 and CDR2 from the germline V gene are SGHTA and FQGNSA. V was cut by 1 base and J by 11 bases, with 14 bases left in between. CDR3 sequence reads: CASSLGGRLGAFF. CDR3 nucleotides: TGTGCCAGCAGCTTAGGCGGCAGGTTGGGGGCTTTCTTT.

This clonotype was seen repeatedly, ten times or more. This chain links TRBV4-3 with TRBJ1-2; D is unclear. This CDR3 is 15 amino acids long. Germline loops: CDR1 LGHNA, CDR2 YSLEER. V was shortened by 1 base and J by 0 bases, with 9 bases between the two germline ends. Here the CDR3 reads CASSQVIDSNYGYTF. The CDR3 bases are TGCGCCAGCAGCCAAGTAATAGATTCTAACTATGGCTACACCTTC.

Ten or more counts support this clonotype. The CDR3 is CASSYTGGSNTGELFF. CDR3 nucleotides: TGTGCCAGCAGTTATACAGGGGGCTCGAACACCGGGGAGCTGTTTTTT. This chain joins TRBV27 and TRBJ2-2, with TRBD1 matching over 9 bases. V lost 4 bases, J lost 0 bases, and 3 bases stayed unmatched. Per the germline V gene, CDR1 is MNHEY and CDR2 is SMNVEV (reference sequence). The CDR3 extends over 16 amino acids.

This clonotype was detected only a few times. This chain uses TRBV10-3 with TRBJ2-2, with 7 positions matching TRBD2. With 11 bases clipped from V and 1 base from J, the junction kept 10 bases outside the gene matches. There are 15 residues in the CDR3. Germline V CDR1 and CDR2: ENHRY, SYGVKD. The CDR3 region has the DNA TGTGCCTCGAACGGCCCTAGCGGGAACACCGGGGAGCTGTTTTTT. This gives the protein CASNGPSGNTGELFF.

A few counts support this clonotype. The chain recombines TRBV7-9 with TRBJ2-5; 8 bases are shared with TRBD2. CDR1 SEHNR and CDR2 FQNEAQ come from the germline V gene (reference sequence). The CDR3 covers 12 residues. The J segment lost 5 bases and the V segment lost 11 bases, leaving 7 bases of the junction unmatched. CDR3 coding DNA: TGTGCCGCGGAGCCGGGAGGGGAGACCCAGTACTTC. Protein: CAAEPGGETQYF.

Only a few counts were recorded for this clonotype. The J gene is TRBJ2-7, the V gene TRBV6-1; tentatively, D is TRBD2 (5 bases). In germline, CDR1 is MNHNS, CDR2 SASEGT. CDR3 size: 13 residues. V lost 6 bases and J 0 bases, leaving 9 bases between the germline ends. The CDR3 nucleotides are TGTGCCAGCAGATGGGAGAACTCCTACGAGCAGTACTTC. This sequence encodes CASRWENSYEQYF.

This clonotype was found many times. This sequence joins TRBV5-4 and TRBJ1-1; 8 bases align to TRBD1. The germline CDR1 and CDR2 sequences are SGHNT and YYREEE (reference sequence). With 0 bases clipped from V and 1 base from J, the junction kept 2 bases outside the gene matches. The CDR3 length is 15 residues. Here the CDR3 reads CASSLEGTGNTEAFF. The CDR3 nucleotides read TGTGCCAGCAGCTTGGAAGGGACAGGGAACACTGAAGCTTTCTTT.

The chain uses TRBV24-1 and TRBJ2-7; possibly TRBD1 for D (5 bases). Germline CDR1 KGHDR, CDR2 SFDVKD. This CDR3 spans 15 amino acids. With 2 bases removed from V and 3 bases from J, the gap between germline ends came to 13 bases. The CDR3 here is CATSDSSGINYEQYF. The CDR3 DNA reads TGTGCCACCAGTGATTCATCAGGGATTAACTACGAGCAGTACTTC.

There are many counts of this clonotype. The gene calls are TRBV5-1 and TRBJ2-7; D is ambiguous. Germline CDR1 SGHRS, CDR2 YFSETQ. CDR3 size: 14 residues. The V and J ends lost 4 bases and 0 bases respectively, with 11 bases between them. The chain's CDR3 is CASSLIESSYEQYF. The CDR3 region has the DNA TGCGCCAGCAGCCTAATCGAAAGCTCCTACGAGCAGTACTTC.

The DNA for the CDR3 is TGTGCCAGCAGCTTGGCCCTGAGCGAGCAGTACTTC. Encoded protein: CASSLALSEQYF. The chain has TRBV5-6 and TRBJ2-7; D remains unclear. Germline V lookup: CDR1 SGHDT, CDR2 YYEEEE. V was clipped by 0 bases and J by 6 bases, with 7 bases between them. The CDR3 length is 12 residues.

The sample holds many counts of this clonotype. The chain uses TRBV29-1 and TRBJ2-7; D may match TRBD1 or TRBD2 (6 bases each). The V gene lost 0 bases and the J gene lost 3 bases, with 12 bases spanning the gap. CDR1 is SQVTM, CDR2 ANQGSEA, per germline. CDR3 length equals 14 residues. This CDR3 reads CSVEERDTSYEQYF. CDR3 in DNA: TGCAGCGTTGAAGAGCGGGACACGAGCTACGAGCAGTACTTC.

This clonotype appeared many times. The chain combines TRBV10-3 with TRBJ2-3; possible D gene TRBD1, 5 bases. The CDR3 has 16 amino acids. Trimming stripped 0 bases from V and 3 bases from J, with 13 bases between. CDR1 ENHRY and CDR2 SYGVKD come from the germline V gene. The DNA of the CDR3 is TGTGCCATCAGTGAGTCGTCCCCAGGGCCGACAGATACGCAGTATTTT. Amino acids: CAISESSPGPTDTQYF.

The CDR3 region has the DNA TGTGCCAGCAGTTCCGGACTAGCGGGGGCTAGCACAGATACGCAGTATTTT. It encodes CASSSGLAGASTDTQYF. The rearrangement uses TRBV6-2 or TRBV6-3 and TRBJ2-3; TRBD2 matches 13 bases. CDR1 and CDR2 from the germline V gene are MNHEY and SVGEGT. The CDR3 spans 17 residues. The V segment lost 4 bases and the J segment 0 bases; nucleotides outside the gene matches: 4.

The chain links TRBV15 to TRBJ2-5, with D unclear. The germline CDR1 and CDR2 sequences are LNHNV and YYDKDF (reference sequence). The CDR3 is made up of 14 amino acids. Trimming pared 1 base from V and 3 bases from J, leaving 9 bases between. CDR3 nucleotides: TGTGCCACCAGCAGAGGGACCGACAAAGAGACCCAGTACTTC. Its protein is CATSRGTDKETQYF.

The gene calls are TRBV28 and TRBJ1-2; 9 nucleotides line up with TRBD1. Germline CDR1 reads MDHEN; CDR2 reads SYDVKM. J was trimmed by 2 bases and V by 5 bases; bases with no gene match: 12. CDR3 length: 17 residues. The CDR3 DNA reads TGTGCCAGCAGTGCACCCAACAGGGGGCTGGCGAACTATGGCTACACCTTC. Encoded protein: CASSAPNRGLANYGYTF.

The table lists this clonotype with a few counts. The chain uses TRBV6-5 and TRBJ2-2; D possibly corresponds to TRBD1 (6 bases). The CDR3 consists of 15 residues. The V gene lost 2 bases and the J gene lost 7 bases, with 14 bases spanning the gap. Germline values: CDR1 MNHEY, CDR2 SVGAGI. CDR3 in amino acids: CASSYATGSGGELFF. CDR3 nucleotide sequence: TGTGCCAGCAGTTACGCAACAGGGTCAGGCGGGGAGCTGTTTTTT.

CDR3 loop: CAISEVNAGDMDGGEKLFF. In DNA, the CDR3 is TGTGCCATCAGTGAAGTTAATGCAGGGGACATGGACGGAGGTGAAAAACTGTTTTTT. This sequence joins TRBV10-3 and TRBJ1-4, with TRBD1 as a possible D gene (6 bases). The CDR3 length is 19 residues. Trimming left V 3 bases short and J 7 bases short, with 27 bases between. Germline V gene lookup returns CDR1 ENHRY and CDR2 SYGVKD.

The V call is TRBV6-2 or TRBV6-3, the J call TRBJ2-1, with TRBD2 identical over 9 bases. The CDR3 spans 18 residues. Looked up from germline, CDR1 is MNHEY and CDR2 is SVGEGT. The junction had 15 bases not matched to a gene; V was cut back by 3 bases and J by 6 bases. The CDR3 region has the DNA TGTGCCAGCAGTTATCCCGAGAGCCTGTTAGCGGGGGCCAATGAGCAGTTCTTC. Protein product: CASSYPESLLAGANEQFF.

The chain links TRBV6-2 or TRBV6-3 to TRBJ2-1; no clear D. Germline values: CDR1 MNHEY, CDR2 SVGEGT. The CDR3 runs 15 residues. V was pared by 6 bases and J by 7 bases, with 19 bases between. This chain's CDR3 is CASRTWVPLGNEQFF. CDR3 coding DNA: TGTGCCAGCAGGACCTGGGTTCCACTTGGTAATGAGCAGTTCTTC.